This T cell receptor beta chain was found in a study of cytomegalovirus exposure and HLA in healthy donors. Study details: Earlier, 100 million to 120 million unique TCR beta sequences were recovered from roughly 200 million T cells by an analysis. Whole-study results and caveats: Most TCRs appeared rarely, but some public TCRs recurred in many donors.

Despite likely unrecorded immune exposures, the donors were nominally healthy at the time of sampling. PCR employed 60 Vbeta and 13 Jbeta primers. Produced via immunoSEQ multiplex PCR; TCRdb's table is partial and in-frame only. The profile shows approximately 190,000 clones, roughly 73% of them singletons. In the case of this clone: Its antigen is not known.

Germline V lookup: CDR1 SEHNR, CDR2 FQNEAQ (reference sequence). Germline trimming cut 5 bases from V and 5 bases from J; bases unmatched to any gene: 3. The CDR3 covers 14 residues. This receptor was obtained from a woman aged 25 to 39 in good health and CMV-seropositive. The material sequenced was PBMCs. J is TRBJ1-5 and V is TRBV7-9; 10 positions agree with TRBD1. CDR3 protein: CASSPGQGDQPQHF. CDR3 DNA sequence: TGTGCCAGCAGCCCCGGACAGGGGGATCAGCCCCAGCATTTT. The variable domain in full, with the rest retrieved from reference TRBV7-9 and TRBJ1-5, is DTGVSQNPRHKITKRGQNVTFRCDPISEHNRLYWYRQTLGQGPEFLTYFQNEAQLEKSRLLSDRFSAERPKGSFSTLEIQRTEQGDSAMYLCASSPGQGDQPQHFGDGTRLSIL.